A selection of T cell receptor beta chains follows, all from one sample in a study of control samples from healthy donors and cancer patients. Sequencing used immunoSEQ multiplex PCR; TCRdb keeps in-frame clones, though not all of them. The sample consists of roughly 95,000 clones, approximately 89% of them appearing once. The sequenced sample was blood. The receptor set was obtained from a woman between 25 and 40 years old in good health. CDR3s include the opening cysteine and the closing phenylalanine or tryptophan. D genes are given only for firm matches. Part of the rows lack a size; the others show once, few, many or a class for expanded clones.

clone_size d_call j_call cdr3_length v_call cdr3_nt cdr3_aa
- - TRBJ2-5 15 TRBV6-5 TGTGCCAGCAGCACCGGGACCAAAATTGCTGAGACCCAGTACTTC CASSTGTKIAETQYF
- - TRBJ1-5 13 TRBV27 TGTGCCAGCAGTTTAGGGGTGGCGAGTCACCAGCATTTT CASSLGVASHQHF
- TRBD1 TRBJ1-2 16 TRBV7-8 TGTGCCAGCAGCCCAGAAGGTGCCAGGGGGCCGTATGGCTACACCTTC CASSPEGARGPYGYTF
- - TRBJ1-2 13 TRBV28 TGTGCCAGCAGTTATGAGGGATTAAGGGGCTACACCTTC CASSYEGLRGYTF
- TRBD1 TRBJ1-2 15 TRBV6-5 TGTGCCAGCAGTACAGGGGGCGCTAATAACTATGGCTACACCTTC CASSTGGANNYGYTF
- - TRBJ2-2 14 TRBV19 TGTGCCAGTAGCGGGACTGGGAACACCGGGGAGCTGTTTTTT CASSGTGNTGELFF
- TRBD1 TRBJ1-2 10 TRBV19 TGTGCCAGTAGTAGTGCGGGACAGCTCTTC CASSSAGQLF
once - TRBJ2-2 17 TRBV7-9 TGTGCCAGCAGCTTAGAGGGGACAAACGTCAGGGCCGGGGAGCTGTTTTTT CASSLEGTNVRAGELFF
once TRBD2 TRBJ2-1 15 TRBV9 TGTGCCAGCAGCGTTAGACTAGCGGGAAACAATGAGCAGTTCTTC CASSVRLAGNNEQFF
- - TRBJ1-4 13 TRBV5-6 TGTGCCAGCACCAGGCCAACTAATGAAAAACTGTTTTTT CASTRPTNEKLFF
- - TRBJ1-5 15 TRBV28 TGTGCCAGCAGTGCGGGGTGGGGGCCTCAAGGGCCCCAGCATTTT CASSAGWGPQGPQHF
- - TRBJ2-3 14 TRBV5-1 TGCGCCTCCCGGACGGGTCAAAGCACAGATACGCAGTATTTT CASRTGQSTDTQYF
- TRBD2 TRBJ2-2 14 TRBV28 TGTGCCAGCAGAAGCGGGGGGAGCACCGGGGAGCTGTTTTTT CASRSGGSTGELFF
once - TRBJ1-1 14 TRBV29-1 TGCAGCGTTGAAGATACAGGATTGAACACTGAAGCTTTCTTT CSVEDTGLNTEAFF
- TRBD1 TRBJ1-2 14 TRBV13 TGTGCCAGCAGCCCAGGACAGGGCAGCTATGGCTACACCTTC CASSPGQGSYGYTF
- - TRBJ2-1 15 TRBV9 TGTGCCAGCACCCTCTCCCCGACTGGAATCAATGAGCAGTTCTTC CASTLSPTGINEQFF
- TRBD2 TRBJ2-7 15 TRBV9 TGTGCCACCTGCGGGGGGGCAGGGGGAAGCTACGAGCAGTACTTC CATCGGAGGSYEQYF
- - TRBJ1-1 14 TRBV9 TGTGCCAGCAGCGAGGGGGTGGTGGGCACTGAAGCTTTCTTT CASSEGVVGTEAFF
- - TRBJ1-1 14 TRBV7-9 TGTGCCAGCAGCTTAGGGACATGGAACACTGAAGCTTTCTTT CASSLGTWNTEAFF
- TRBD1 TRBJ1-6 13 TRBV6-5 TGTGCCACCCGGGACAGGGGATTCGATCCCCTCCACTTT CATRDRGFDPLHF
once - TRBJ1-3 15 TRBV18 TGTGCCAGCTCACCAGTTTTGGGCGCTGGAAACACCATATATTTT CASSPVLGAGNTIYF
- - TRBJ1-1 13 TRBV12-3/TRBV12-4 TGTGCCAGCAGTTTAGGCAAGAACACTGAAGCTTTCTTT CASSLGKNTEAFF
- - TRBJ1-4 15 TRBV2 TGTGCCAGCACTTTCCGGGGGGCAACTAATGAAAAACTGTTTTTT CASTFRGATNEKLFF
- - TRBJ2-7 15 TRBV5-4 TGTGCCAGCAGCGGATCCCGAGGGTCGGCGACAGAGCAGTACTTC CASSGSRGSATEQYF
once - TRBJ2-6 16 TRBV18 TGTGCCAGCTCAACCCTTCCTAGCTCTGGGGCCAACGTCCTGACTTTC CASSTLPSSGANVLTF
- - TRBJ1-6 15 TRBV7-3 TGTGCCAGCAGCTTCTCCGGGACCGGCGGATCACCCCTCCACTTT CASSFSGTGGSPLHF
- - TRBJ2-7 13 TRBV29-1 TGCAGCGTTGGTTTAGTCGGGGGCTACGAGCAGTACTTC CSVGLVGGYEQYF
- - TRBJ1-5 16 TRBV7-9 TGTGCCAGCAGCTCGAACAAGGCAGGGTTCGGTCAGCCCCAGCATTTT CASSSNKAGFGQPQHF
once - TRBJ1-1 15 TRBV9 TGTGCCAGCAGCGTAGTTCGCCGTTTGGACACTGAAGCTTTCTTT CASSVVRRLDTEAFF
once TRBD2 TRBJ2-1 15 TRBV9 TGTGCCAGCAGCAGACTAGCGGGAAGGGTACGTGAGCAGTTCTTC CASSRLAGRVREQFF